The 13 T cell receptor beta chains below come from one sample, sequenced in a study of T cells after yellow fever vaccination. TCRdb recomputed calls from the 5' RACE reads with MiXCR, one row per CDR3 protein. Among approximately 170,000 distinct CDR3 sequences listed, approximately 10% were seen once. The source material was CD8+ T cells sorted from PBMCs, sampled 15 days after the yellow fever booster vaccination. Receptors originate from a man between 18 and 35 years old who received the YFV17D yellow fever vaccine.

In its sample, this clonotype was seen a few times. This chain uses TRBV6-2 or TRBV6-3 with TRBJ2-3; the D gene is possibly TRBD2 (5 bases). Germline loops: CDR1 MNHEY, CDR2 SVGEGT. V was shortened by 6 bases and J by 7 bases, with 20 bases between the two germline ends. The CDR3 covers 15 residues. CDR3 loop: CASRTTRGSGHTQYF. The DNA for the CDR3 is TGTGCCAGCAGAACTACCCGGGGTTCAGGACATACGCAGTATTTT.

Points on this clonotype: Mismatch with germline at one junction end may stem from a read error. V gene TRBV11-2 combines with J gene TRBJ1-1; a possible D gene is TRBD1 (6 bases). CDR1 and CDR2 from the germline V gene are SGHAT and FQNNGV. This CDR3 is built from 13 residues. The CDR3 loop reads CASSLAGGGEGFF. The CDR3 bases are TGTGCCAGCAGCTTAGCCGGGGGCGGGGAAGGTTTCTTT. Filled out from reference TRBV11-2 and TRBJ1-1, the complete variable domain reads EAGVAQSPRYKIIEKRQSVAFWCNPISGHATLYWYQQILGQGPKLLIQFQNNGVVDDSQLPKDRFSAERLKGVDSTLKIQPAKLEDSAVYLCASSLAGGGEGFFGQGTRLTVV.

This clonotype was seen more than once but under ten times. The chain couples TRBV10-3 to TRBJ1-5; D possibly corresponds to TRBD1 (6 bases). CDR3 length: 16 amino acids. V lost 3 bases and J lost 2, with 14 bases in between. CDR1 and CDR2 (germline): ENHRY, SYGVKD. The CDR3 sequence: CAISEFRGLGNQPQHF. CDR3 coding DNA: TGTGCCATCAGTGAATTCCGGGGGCTAGGCAATCAGCCCCAGCATTTT.

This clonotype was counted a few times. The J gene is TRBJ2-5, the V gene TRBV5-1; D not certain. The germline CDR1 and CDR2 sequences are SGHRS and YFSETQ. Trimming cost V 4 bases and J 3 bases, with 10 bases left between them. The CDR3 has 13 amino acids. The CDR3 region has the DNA TGCGCCAGCAGCCGCGTTCCCGAAGAGACCCAGTACTTC. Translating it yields CASSRVPEETQYF.

CDR3 nucleotide sequence: TGTGCCAGCAGCGTAGTCGGGGCAGGGACTGAAGCTTTCTTT. As protein: CASSVVGAGTEAFF. The J gene is TRBJ1-1, the V gene TRBV9; a weak D match, TRBD1 (5 bases). This CDR3 is 14 amino acids long. Germline loops: CDR1 SGDLS, CDR2 YYNGEE. The V end lost 0 bases, the J end lost 5 bases, and 11 bases lay between the germline ends.

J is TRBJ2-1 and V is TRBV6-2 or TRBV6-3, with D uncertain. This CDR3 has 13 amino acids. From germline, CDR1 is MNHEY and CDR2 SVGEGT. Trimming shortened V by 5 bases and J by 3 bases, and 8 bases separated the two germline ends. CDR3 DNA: TGTGCCAGCAGTAACACCGTCTACAATGAGCAGTTCTTC. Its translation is CASSNTVYNEQFF.

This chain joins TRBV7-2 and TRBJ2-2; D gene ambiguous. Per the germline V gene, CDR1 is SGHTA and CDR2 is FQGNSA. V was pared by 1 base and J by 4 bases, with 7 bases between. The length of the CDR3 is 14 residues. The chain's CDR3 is CASSLEGFTGELFF. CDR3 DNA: TGTGCCAGCAGCTTAGAGGGCTTCACCGGGGAGCTGTTTTTT.

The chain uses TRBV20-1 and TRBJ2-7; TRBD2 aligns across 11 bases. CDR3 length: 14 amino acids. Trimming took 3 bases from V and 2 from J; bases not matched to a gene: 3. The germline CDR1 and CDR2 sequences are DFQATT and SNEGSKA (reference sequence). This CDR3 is CSARGLADPYEQYV. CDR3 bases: TGCAGTGCTAGGGGACTAGCGGACCCCTACGAGCAGTACGTC.

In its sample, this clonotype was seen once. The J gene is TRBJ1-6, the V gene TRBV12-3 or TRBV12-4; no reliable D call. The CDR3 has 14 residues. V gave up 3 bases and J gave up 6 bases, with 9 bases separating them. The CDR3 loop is CASSFAGLNSPLHF. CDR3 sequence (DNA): TGTGCCAGCAGTTTCGCCGGGCTTAATTCACCCCTCCACTTT.

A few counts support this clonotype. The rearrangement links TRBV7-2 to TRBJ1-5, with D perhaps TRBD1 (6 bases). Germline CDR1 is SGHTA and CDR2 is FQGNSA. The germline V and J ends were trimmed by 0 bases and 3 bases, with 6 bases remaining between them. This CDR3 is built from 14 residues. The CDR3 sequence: CASSLAGANQPQHF. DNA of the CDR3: TGTGCCAGCAGCTTAGCGGGGGCCAATCAGCCCCAGCATTTT.

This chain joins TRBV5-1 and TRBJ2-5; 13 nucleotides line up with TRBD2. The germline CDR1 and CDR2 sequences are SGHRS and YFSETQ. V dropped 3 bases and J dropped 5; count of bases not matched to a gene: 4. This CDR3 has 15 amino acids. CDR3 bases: TGCGCCAGCAGCTCCGGACTAGCGGGGGCTGAGACCCAGTACTTC. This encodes CASSSGLAGAETQYF.

CDR3 region: CASSLKNGRMNTEAFF. In DNA, the CDR3 is TGTGCCAGCAGCTTAAAAAACGGGAGGATGAACACTGAAGCTTTCTTT. The J gene is TRBJ1-1, the V gene TRBV7-9; D is unclear. The V gene's germline CDR1 is SEHNR and CDR2 FQNEAQ (reference sequence). This CDR3 comprises 16 residues. V lost 2 bases, J lost 0 bases, and 13 bases lay in between.

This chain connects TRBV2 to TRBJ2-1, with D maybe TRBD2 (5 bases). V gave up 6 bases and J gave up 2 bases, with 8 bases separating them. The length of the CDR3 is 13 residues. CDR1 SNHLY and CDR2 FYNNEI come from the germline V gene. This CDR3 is CASRAGTYNEQFF. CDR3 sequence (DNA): TGTGCCAGCAGGGCCGGGACCTACAATGAGCAGTTCTTC.